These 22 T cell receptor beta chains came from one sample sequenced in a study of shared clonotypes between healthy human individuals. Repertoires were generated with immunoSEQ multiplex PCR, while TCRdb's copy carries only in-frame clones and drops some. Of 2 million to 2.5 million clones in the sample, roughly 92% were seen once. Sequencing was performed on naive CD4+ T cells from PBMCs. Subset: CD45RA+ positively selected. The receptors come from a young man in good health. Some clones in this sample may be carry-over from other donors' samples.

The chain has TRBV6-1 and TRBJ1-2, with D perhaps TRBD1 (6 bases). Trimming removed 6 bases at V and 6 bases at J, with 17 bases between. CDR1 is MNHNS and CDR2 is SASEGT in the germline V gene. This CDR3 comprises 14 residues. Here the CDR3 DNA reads TGTGCCAGCAGCGCTTCTCAGGGGATGGATGGCTACACCTTC. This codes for CASSASQGMDGYTF.

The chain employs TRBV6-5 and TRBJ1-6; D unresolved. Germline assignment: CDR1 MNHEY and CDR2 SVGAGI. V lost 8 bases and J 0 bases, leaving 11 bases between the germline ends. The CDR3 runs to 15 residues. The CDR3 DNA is TGTGCCAGCGCCCTCGGGAGCTCCTATAATTCACCCCTCCACTTT. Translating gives CASALGSSYNSPLHF.

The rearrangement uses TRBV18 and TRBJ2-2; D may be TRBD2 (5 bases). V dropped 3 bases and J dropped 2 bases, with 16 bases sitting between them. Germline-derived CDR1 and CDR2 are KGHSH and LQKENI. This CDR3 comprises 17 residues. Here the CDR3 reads CASSPRNNRENTGELFF. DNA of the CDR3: TGTGCCAGCTCACCGCGTAATAACCGGGAAAACACCGGGGAGCTGTTTTTT.

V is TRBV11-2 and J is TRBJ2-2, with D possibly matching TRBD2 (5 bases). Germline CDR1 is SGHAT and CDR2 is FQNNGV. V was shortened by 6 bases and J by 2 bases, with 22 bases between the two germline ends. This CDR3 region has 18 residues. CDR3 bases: TGTGCCAGCAGGCGGTTTCCGAGTCAGAGGGATAACACCGGGGAGCTGTTTTTT. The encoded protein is CASRRFPSQRDNTGELFF.

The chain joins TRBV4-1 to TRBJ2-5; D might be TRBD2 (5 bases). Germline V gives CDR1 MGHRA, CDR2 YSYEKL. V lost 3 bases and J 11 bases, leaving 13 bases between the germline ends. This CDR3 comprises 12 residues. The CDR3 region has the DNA TGCGCCAGCAGCCAGATTAAGTGGGAGCAGTACTTC. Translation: CASSQIKWEQYF.

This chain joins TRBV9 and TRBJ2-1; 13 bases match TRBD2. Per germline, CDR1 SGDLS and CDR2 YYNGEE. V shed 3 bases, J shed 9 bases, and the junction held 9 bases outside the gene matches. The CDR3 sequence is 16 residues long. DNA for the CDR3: TGTGCCAGCAGCGCCGCACTAGCGGGAGGGCCTCGTGAGCAGTTCTTC. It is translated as CASSAALAGGPREQFF.

Written as DNA, the CDR3 is TGTGCCAGCAGCTTGGTTATTGGGACAGGGGTCCCTCTAGAGCAGTACTTC. As protein: CASSLVIGTGVPLEQYF. This chain connects TRBV5-6 to TRBJ2-7; 10 nucleotides agree with TRBD1. Trimming removed 0 bases from V and 7 bases from J; junction bases left unmatched: 13. This CDR3 comprises 17 residues. CDR1 SGHDT and CDR2 YYEEEE come from the germline V gene. Looking up the rest from reference TRBV5-6 and TRBJ2-7 gives the full variable domain: DAGVTQSPTHLIKTRGQQVTLRCSPKSGHDTVSWYQQALGQGPQFIFQYYEEEERQRGNFPDRFSGHQFPNYSSELNVNALLLGDSALYLCASSLVIGTGVPLEQYFGPGTRLTVT.

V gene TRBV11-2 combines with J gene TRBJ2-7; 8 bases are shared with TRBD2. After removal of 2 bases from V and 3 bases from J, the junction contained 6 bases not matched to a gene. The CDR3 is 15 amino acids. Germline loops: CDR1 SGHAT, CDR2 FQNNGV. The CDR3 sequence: CASSLSSGSLYEQYF. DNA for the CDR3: TGTGCCAGCAGCTTAAGCAGCGGGAGTCTCTACGAGCAGTACTTC.

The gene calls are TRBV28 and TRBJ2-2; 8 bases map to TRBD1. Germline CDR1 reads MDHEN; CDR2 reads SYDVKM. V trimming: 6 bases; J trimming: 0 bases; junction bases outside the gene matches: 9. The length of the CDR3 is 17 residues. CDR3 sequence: CASSGWTGPANTGELFF. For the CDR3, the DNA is TGTGCCAGCAGCGGATGGACAGGGCCTGCGAACACCGGGGAGCTGTTTTTT.

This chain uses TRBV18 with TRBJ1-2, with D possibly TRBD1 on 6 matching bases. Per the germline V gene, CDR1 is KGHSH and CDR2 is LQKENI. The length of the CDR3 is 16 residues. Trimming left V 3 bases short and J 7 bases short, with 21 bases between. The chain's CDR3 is CASSPVDRTSQGGYTF. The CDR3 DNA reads TGTGCCAGCTCACCCGTAGACAGGACCTCTCAGGGTGGCTACACCTTC. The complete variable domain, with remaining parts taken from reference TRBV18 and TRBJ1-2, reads NAGVMQNPRHLVRRRGQEARLRCSPMKGHSHVYWYRQLPEEGLKFMVYLQKENIIDESGMPKERFSAEFPKEGPSILRIQQVVRGDSAAYFCASSPVDRTSQGGYTFGSGTRLTVV.

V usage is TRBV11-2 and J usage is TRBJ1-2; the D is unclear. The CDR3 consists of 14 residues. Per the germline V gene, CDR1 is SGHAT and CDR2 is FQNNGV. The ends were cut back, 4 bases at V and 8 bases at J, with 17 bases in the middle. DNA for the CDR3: TGTGCCAGCAGCTCACGGACTCGATGGGGAGGCTACACCTTC. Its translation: CASSSRTRWGGYTF.

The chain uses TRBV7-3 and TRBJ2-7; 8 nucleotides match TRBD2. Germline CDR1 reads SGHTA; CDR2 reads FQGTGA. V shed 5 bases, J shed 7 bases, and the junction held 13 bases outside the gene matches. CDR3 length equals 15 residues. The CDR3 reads CASSLVKSGSGEQYF. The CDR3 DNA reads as TGTGCCAGCAGCCTAGTTAAGAGCGGGAGCGGTGAGCAGTACTTC.

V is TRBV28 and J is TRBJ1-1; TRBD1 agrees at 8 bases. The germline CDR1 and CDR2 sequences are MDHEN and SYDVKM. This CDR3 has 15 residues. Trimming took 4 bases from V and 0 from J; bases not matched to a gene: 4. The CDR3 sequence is CASSSRGRVNTEAFF. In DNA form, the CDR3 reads TGTGCCAGCAGTTCCAGGGGGCGCGTGAACACTGAAGCTTTCTTT. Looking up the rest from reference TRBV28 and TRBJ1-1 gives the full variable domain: DVKVTQSSRYLVKRTGEKVFLECVQDMDHENMFWYRQDPGLGLRLIYFSYDVKMKEKGDIPEGYSVSREKKERFSLILESASTNQTSMYLCASSSRGRVNTEAFFGQGTRLTVV.

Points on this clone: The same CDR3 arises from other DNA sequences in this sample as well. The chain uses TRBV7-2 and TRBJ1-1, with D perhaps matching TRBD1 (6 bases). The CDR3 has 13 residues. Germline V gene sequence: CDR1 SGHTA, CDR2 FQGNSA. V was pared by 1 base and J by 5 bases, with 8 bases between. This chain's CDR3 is CASSLGGGTEAFF. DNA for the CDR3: TGTGCCAGCAGCTTAGGAGGGGGAACTGAAGCTTTCTTT. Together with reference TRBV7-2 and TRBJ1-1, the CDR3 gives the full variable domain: GAGVSQSPSNKVTEKGKDVELRCDPISGHTALYWYRQSLGQGLEFLIYFQGNSAPDKSGLPSDRFSAERTGGSVSTLTIQRTQQEDSAVYLCASSLGGGTEAFFGQGTRLTVV.

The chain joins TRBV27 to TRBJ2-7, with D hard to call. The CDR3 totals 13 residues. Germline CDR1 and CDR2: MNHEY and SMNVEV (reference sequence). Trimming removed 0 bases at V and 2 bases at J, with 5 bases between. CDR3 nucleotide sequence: TGTGCCAGCAGTTTATCGCGAGCCTACGAGCAGTACTTC. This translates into CASSLSRAYEQYF.

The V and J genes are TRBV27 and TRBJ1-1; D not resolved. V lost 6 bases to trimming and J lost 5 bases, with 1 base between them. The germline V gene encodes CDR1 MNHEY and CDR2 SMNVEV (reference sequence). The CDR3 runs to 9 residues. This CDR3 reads CASRTEAFF. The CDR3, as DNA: TGTGCCAGCAGGACTGAAGCTTTCTTT.

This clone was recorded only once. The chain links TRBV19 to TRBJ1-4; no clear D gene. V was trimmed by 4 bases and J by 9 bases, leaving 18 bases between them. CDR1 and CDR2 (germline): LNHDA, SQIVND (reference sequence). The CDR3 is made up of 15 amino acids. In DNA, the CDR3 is TGTGCCAGTAGTACCCTGGATCGGGCTAAGAAAAAACTGTTTTTT. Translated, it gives CASSTLDRAKKKLFF.

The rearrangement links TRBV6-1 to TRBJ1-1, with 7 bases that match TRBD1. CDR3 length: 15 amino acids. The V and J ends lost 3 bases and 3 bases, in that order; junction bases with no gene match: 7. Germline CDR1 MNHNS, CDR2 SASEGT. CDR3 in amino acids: CASSDRQGWDTEAFF. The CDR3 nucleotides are TGTGCCAGCAGTGACCGACAGGGATGGGACACTGAAGCTTTCTTT.

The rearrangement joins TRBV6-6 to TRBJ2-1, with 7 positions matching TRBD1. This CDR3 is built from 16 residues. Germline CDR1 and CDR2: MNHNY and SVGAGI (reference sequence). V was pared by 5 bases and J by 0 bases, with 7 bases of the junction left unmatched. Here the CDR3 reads CASSPTGSSSYNEQFF. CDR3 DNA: TGTGCCAGCAGTCCGACAGGGTCGAGCTCCTACAATGAGCAGTTCTTC.

CDR3 in DNA: TGTGCCAGCAACCTTAGCGGGAGAGGGTCCTACGAGCAGTACTTC. This translates into CASNLSGRGSYEQYF. The chain carries TRBV28 and TRBJ2-7; 9 nucleotides line up with TRBD2. Germline values: CDR1 MDHEN, CDR2 SYDVKM. Trimming took 7 bases from V and 1 from J; bases not matched to a gene: 8. The CDR3 loop spans 15 amino acids.

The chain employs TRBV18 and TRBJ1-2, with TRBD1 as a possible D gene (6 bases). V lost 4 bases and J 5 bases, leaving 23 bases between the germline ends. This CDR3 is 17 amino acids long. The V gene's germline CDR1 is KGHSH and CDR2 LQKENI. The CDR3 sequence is CASSRAKGSGEMYGYTF. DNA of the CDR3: TGTGCCAGCTCACGCGCGAAGGGGTCAGGGGAAATGTATGGCTACACCTTC.

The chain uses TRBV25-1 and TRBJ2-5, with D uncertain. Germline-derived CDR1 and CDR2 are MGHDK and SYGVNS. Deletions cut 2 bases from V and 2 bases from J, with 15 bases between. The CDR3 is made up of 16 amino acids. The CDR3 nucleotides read TGTGCCAGCAGTGAAGGTCGGAGAGTAAGGCAAGAGACCCAGTACTTC. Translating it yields CASSEGRRVRQETQYF. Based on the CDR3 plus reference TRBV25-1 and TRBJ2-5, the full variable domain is EADIYQTPRYLVIGTGKKITLECSQTMGHDKMYWYQQDPGMELHLIHYSYGVNSTEKGDLSSESTVSRIRTEHFPLTLESARPSHTSQYLCASSEGRRVRQETQYFGPGTRLLVL.